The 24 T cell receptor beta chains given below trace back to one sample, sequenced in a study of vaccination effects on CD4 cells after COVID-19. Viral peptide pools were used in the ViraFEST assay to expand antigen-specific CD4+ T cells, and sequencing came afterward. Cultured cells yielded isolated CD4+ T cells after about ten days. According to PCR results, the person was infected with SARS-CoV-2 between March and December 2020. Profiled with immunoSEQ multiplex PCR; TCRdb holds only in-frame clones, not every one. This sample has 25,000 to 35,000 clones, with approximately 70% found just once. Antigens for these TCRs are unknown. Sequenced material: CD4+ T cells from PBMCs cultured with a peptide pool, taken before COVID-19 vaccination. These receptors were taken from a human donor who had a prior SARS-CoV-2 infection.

The CDR3 protein is CASSYSVAETQYF. The CDR3 DNA reads as TGTGCCAGCAGTTATTCCGTCGCGGAGACCCAGTACTTC. The rearrangement uses TRBV6-5 and TRBJ2-5, with D unclear. This CDR3 spans 13 amino acids. The germline CDR1 and CDR2 sequences are MNHEY and SVGAGI. V gave up 3 bases and J gave up 5 bases, with 10 bases separating them.

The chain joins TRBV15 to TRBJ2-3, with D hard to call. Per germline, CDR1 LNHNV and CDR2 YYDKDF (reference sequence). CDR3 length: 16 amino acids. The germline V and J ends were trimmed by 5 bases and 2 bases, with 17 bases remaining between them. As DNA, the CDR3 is TGTGCCACCAGCTGGAAAAGGGCTAGTTTCACAGATACGCAGTATTTT. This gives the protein CATSWKRASFTDTQYF.

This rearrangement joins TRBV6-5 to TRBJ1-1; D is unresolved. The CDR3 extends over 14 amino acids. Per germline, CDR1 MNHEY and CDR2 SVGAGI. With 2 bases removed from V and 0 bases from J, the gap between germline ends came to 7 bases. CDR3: CASSYASMNTEAFF. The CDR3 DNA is TGTGCCAGCAGTTACGCATCGATGAACACTGAAGCTTTCTTT.

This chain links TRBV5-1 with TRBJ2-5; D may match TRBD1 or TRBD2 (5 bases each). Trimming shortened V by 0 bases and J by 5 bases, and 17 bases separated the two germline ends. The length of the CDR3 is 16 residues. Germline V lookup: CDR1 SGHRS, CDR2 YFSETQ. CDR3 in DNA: TGCGCCAGCAGCTTGGGGGACGCTAGCATGGCGGAGACCCAGTACTTC. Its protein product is CASSLGDASMAETQYF.

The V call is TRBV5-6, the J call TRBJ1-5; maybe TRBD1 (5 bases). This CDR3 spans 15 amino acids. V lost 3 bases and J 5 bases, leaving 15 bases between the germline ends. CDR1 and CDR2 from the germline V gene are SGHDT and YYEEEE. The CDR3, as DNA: TGTGCCAGCAGCTCACGATGGGGGATTGATCAGCCCCAGCATTTT. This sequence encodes CASSSRWGIDQPQHF.

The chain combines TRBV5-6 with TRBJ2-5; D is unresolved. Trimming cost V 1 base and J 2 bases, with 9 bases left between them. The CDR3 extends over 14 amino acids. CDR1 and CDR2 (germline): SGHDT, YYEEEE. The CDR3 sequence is CASSLNPGQETQYF. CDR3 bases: TGTGCCAGCAGCTTGAATCCTGGTCAAGAGACCCAGTACTTC.

CDR3 sequence reads: CASSTDLRGTEAFF. In DNA form, the CDR3 reads TGTGCCAGCAGCACGGACCTCCGGGGGACTGAAGCTTTCTTT. The rearrangement joins TRBV11-2 to TRBJ1-1; D may be TRBD1 (5 bases). The germline gives CDR1 SGHAT, CDR2 FQNNGV. The CDR3 runs 14 residues. V was cut by 5 bases and J by 5 bases, with 15 bases left in between. Using reference TRBV11-2 and TRBJ1-1 for the parts outside the CDR3, the full variable domain is EAGVAQSPRYKIIEKRQSVAFWCNPISGHATLYWYQQILGQGPKLLIQFQNNGVVDDSQLPKDRFSAERLKGVDSTLKIQPAKLEDSAVYLCASSTDLRGTEAFFGQGTRLTVV.

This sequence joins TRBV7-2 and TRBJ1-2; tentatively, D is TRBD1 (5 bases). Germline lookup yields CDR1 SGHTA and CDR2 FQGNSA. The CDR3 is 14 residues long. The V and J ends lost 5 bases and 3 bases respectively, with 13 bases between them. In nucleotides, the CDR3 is TGTGCCAGCAGCCCCGACCGGGGCGACTATGGCTACACCTTC. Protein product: CASSPDRGDYGYTF.

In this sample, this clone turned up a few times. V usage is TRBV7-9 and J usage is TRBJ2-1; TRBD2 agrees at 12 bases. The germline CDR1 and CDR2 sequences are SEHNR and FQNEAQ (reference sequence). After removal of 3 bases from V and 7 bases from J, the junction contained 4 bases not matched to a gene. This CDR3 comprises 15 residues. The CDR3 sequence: CASSFLLAGGNEQFF. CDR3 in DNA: TGTGCCAGCAGCTTTCTTCTAGCGGGAGGGAATGAGCAGTTCTTC.

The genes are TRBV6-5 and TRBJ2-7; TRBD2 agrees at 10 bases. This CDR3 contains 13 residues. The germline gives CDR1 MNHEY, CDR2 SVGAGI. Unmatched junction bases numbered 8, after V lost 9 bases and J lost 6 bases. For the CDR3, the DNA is TGTGCCAGTCGGTCTAGCGGGAGCATCGAGCAGTACTTC. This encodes CASRSSGSIEQYF.

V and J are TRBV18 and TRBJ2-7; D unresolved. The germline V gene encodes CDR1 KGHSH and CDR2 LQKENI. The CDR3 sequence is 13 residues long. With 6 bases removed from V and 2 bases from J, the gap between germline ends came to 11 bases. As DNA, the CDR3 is TGTGCCAGCTCCTTAGGCGTAACCTACGAGCAGTACTTC. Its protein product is CASSLGVTYEQYF. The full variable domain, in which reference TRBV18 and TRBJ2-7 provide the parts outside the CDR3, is NAGVMQNPRHLVRRRGQEARLRCSPMKGHSHVYWYRQLPEEGLKFMVYLQKENIIDESGMPKERFSAEFPKEGPSILRIQQVVRGDSAAYFCASSLGVTYEQYFGPGTRLTVT.

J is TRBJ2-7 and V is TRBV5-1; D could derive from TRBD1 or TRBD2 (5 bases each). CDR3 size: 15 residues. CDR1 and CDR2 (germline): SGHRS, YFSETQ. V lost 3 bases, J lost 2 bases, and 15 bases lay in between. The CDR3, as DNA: TGCGCCAGCAGCTCCGGGACCTTGGGTCCCTACGAGCAGTACTTC. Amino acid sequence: CASSSGTLGPYEQYF.

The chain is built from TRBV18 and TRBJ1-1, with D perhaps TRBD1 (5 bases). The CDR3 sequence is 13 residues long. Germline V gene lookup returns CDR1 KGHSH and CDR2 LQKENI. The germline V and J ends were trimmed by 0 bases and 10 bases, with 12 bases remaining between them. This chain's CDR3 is CASSPPAGGGAFF. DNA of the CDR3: TGTGCCAGCTCACCACCGGCTGGGGGGGGAGCTTTCTTT.

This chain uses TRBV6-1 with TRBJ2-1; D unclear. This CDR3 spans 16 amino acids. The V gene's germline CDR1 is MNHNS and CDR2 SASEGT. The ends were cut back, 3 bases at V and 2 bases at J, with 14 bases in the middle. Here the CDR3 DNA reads TGTGCCAGCAGTGACCAAGCCCAAGTCACCTACAATGAGCAGTTCTTC. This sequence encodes CASSDQAQVTYNEQFF.

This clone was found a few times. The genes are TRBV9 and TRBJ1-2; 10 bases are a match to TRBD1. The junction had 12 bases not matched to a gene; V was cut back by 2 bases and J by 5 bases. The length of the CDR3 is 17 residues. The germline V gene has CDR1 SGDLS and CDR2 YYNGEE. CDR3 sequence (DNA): TGTGCCAGCAGCGTGCAGACCGGGACAGGGGCGGGGTATGGCTACACCTTC. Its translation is CASSVQTGTGAGYGYTF.

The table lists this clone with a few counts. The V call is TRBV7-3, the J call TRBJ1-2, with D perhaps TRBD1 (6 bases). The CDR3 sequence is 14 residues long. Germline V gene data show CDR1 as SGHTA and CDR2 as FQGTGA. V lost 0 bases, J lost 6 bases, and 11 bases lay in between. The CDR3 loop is CASSLTLQGDGYTF. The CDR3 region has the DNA TGTGCCAGCAGCTTAACATTACAGGGAGATGGCTACACCTTC.

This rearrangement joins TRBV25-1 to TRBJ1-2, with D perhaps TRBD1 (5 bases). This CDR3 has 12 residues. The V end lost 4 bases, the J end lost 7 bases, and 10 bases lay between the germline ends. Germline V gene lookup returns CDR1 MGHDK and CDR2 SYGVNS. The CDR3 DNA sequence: TGTGCCAGCAGTGCAGGGATGGGTGGCTACACCTTC. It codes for CASSAGMGGYTF.

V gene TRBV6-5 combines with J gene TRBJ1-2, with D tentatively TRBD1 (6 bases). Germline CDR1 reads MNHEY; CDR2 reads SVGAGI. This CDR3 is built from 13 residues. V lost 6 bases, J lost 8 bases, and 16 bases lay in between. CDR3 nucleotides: TGTGCCAGCAGGAACAGGGTTGAAGAGGGCTACACCTTC. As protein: CASRNRVEEGYTF.

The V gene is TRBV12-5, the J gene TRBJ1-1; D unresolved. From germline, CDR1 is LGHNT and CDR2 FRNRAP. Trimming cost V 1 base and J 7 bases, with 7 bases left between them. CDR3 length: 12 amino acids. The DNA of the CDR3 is TGTGCTAGTGGTTTGGGCCATTTTGAAGCTTTCTTT. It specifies CASGLGHFEAFF.

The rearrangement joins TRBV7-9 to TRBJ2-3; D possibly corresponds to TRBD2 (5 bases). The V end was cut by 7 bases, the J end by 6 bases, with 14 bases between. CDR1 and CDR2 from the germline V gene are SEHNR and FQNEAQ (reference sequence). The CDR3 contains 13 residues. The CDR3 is CASNFGGWDTQYF. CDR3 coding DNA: TGTGCCAGCAACTTCGGAGGTTGGGATACGCAGTATTTT.

In nucleotides, the CDR3 is TGTGCCAGCAGCCTCACCGGGCCGCAGTATTTT. Its translation: CASSLTGPQYF. The J gene is TRBJ2-3, the V gene TRBV7-2; the D is unclear. V lost 5 bases to trimming and J lost 10 bases, with 10 bases between them. Germline assignment: CDR1 SGHTA and CDR2 FQGNSA. This CDR3 has 11 amino acids.

CDR3 residues: CASSKTRGNWNTEAFF. CDR3 nucleotide sequence: TGTGCCAGCAGCAAAACACGGGGGAATTGGAACACTGAAGCTTTCTTT. This chain uses TRBV7-9 with TRBJ1-1, with a weak D call TRBD1 (5 bases). Between the trimmed V and J ends, which lost 5 bases and 1 base, there was a span of 17 bases. The germline gives CDR1 SEHNR, CDR2 FQNEAQ (reference sequence). This CDR3 is built from 16 residues.

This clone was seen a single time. Here the CDR3 reads CASSTGQGYGEQYF. The CDR3 DNA follows: TGTGCCAGCAGTACGGGACAGGGGTATGGCGAGCAGTACTTC. The chain combines TRBV2 with TRBJ2-7; 10 nucleotides match TRBD1. Trimming at V came to 5 bases and at J to 6 bases, leaving 7 bases not matched to a gene. The CDR3 sequence is 14 residues long. Germline assignment: CDR1 SNHLY and CDR2 FYNNEI.

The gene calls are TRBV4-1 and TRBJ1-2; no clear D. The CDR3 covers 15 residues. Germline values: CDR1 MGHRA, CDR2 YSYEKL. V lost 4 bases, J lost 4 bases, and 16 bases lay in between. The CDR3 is CASSPPTLVGYGYTF. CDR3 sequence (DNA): TGCGCCAGCAGCCCCCCAACGTTAGTTGGCTATGGCTACACCTTC.